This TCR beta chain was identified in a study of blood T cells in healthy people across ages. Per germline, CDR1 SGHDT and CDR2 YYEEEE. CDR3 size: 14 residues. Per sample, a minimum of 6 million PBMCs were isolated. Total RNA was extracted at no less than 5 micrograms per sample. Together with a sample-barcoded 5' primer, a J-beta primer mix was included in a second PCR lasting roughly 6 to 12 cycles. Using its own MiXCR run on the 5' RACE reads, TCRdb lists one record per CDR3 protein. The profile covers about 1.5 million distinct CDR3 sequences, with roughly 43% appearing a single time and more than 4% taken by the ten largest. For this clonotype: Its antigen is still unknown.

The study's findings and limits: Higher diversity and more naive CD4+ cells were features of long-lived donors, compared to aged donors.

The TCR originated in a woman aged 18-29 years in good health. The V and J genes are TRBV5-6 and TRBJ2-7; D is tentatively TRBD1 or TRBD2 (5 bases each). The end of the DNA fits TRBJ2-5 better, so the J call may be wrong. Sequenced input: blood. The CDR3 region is CASSLVGARETQYF. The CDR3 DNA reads TGTGCCAGCAGCTTGGTCGGGGCTCGCGAGACCCAGTACTTC.